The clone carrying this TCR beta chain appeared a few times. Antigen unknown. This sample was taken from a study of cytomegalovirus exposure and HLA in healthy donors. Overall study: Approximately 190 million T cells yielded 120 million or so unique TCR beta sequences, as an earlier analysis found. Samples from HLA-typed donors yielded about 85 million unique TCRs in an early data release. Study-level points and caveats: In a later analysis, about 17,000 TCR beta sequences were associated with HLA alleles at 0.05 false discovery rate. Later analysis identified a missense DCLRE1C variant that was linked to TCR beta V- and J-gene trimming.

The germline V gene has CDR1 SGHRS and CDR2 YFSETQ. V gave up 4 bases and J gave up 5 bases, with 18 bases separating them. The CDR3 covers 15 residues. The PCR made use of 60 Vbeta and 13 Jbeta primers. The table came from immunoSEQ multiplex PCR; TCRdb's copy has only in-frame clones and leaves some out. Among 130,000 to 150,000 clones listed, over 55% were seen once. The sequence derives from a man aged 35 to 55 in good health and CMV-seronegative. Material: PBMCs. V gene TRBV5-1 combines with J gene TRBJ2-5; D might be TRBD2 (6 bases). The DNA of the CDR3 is TGCGCCAGCAGCCCCGGGTCGTTCGCGGGGGAGACCCAGTACTTC. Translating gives CASSPGSFAGETQYF.